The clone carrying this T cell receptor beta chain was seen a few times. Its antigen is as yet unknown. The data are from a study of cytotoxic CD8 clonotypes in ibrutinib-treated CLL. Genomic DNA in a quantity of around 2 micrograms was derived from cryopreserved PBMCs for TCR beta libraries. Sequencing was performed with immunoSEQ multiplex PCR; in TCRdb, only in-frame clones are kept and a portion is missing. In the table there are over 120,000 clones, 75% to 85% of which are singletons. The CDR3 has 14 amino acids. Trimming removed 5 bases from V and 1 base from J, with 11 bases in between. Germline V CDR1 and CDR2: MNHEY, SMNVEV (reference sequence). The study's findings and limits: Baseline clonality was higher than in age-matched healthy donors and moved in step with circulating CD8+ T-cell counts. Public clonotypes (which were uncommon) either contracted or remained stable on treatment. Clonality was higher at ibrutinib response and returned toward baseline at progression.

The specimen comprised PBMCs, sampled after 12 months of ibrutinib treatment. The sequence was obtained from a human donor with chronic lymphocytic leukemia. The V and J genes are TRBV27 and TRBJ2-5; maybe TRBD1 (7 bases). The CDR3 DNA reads TGTGCCAGCAGTGGGGGGACAGCCCAAGAGACCCAGTACTTC. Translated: CASSGGTAQETQYF.